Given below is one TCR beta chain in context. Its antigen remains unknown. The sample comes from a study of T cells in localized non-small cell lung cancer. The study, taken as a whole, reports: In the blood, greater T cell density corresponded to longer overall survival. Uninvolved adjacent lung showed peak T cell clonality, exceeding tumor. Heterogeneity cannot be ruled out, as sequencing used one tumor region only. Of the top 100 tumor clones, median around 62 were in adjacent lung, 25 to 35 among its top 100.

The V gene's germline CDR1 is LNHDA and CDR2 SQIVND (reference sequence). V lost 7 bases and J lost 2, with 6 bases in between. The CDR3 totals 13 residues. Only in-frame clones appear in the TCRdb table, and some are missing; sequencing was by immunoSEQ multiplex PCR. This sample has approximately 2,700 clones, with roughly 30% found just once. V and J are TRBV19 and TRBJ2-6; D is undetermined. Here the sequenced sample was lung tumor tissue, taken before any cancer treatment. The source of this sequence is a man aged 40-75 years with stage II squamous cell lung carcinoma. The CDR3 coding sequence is TGTGCCAGTAAAGCTGCTGGGGCCAACGTCCTGACTTTC. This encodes CASKAAGANVLTF.